The rows below give T cell receptor beta chains drawn from one sample of a study of blood T cell repertoires in COVID-19. TCRdb keeps only in-frame clones here, not all; method: immunoSEQ multiplex PCR. The sample shows some 160,000 clones, 80% to 90% of them seen only once. Sequencing was carried out using peripheral blood. These receptors came from a woman older than 75 with acute or convalescent COVID-19. Each CDR3 is given with its conserved first and last residue. Each record gives: clone size, J gene, V gene, D gene, CDR3 protein, CDR3 DNA. A D gene is named only where the DNA matches it firmly. Only part of the rows carry a size: once, few, many, or a class if the clone is expanded.

clone size: -
J gene: TRBJ2-5
V gene: TRBV15
D gene: -
CDR3 protein: CATSRDRTEETQYF
CDR3 DNA: TGTGCCACCAGCAGAGATCGGACAGAAGAGACCCAGTACTTC

clone size: few
J gene: TRBJ1-6
V gene: TRBV6-2/TRBV6-3
D gene: -
CDR3 protein: CASSYSSPDRITTLHF
CDR3 DNA: TGTGCCAGCAGTTACTCGTCCCCAGACAGAATAACAACCCTCCACTTT

clone size: -
J gene: TRBJ2-7
V gene: TRBV9
D gene: TRBD2
CDR3 protein: CASSAGLAGGEQYF
CDR3 DNA: TGTGCCAGCAGCGCCGGACTAGCGGGAGGGGAGCAGTACTTC

clone size: few
J gene: TRBJ1-5
V gene: TRBV19
D gene: TRBD1
CDR3 protein: CASRQTGVNQPQHF
CDR3 DNA: TGTGCCAGTAGGCAGACAGGGGTCAATCAGCCCCAGCATTTT

clone size: -
J gene: TRBJ2-1
V gene: TRBV9
D gene: -
CDR3 protein: CASSRSQGSGEQFF
CDR3 DNA: TGTGCCAGCAGCCGATCTCAGGGGTCAGGTGAGCAGTTCTTC

clone size: -
J gene: TRBJ2-1
V gene: TRBV18
D gene: TRBD2
CDR3 protein: CASSPAGTSGNEQFF
CDR3 DNA: TGTGCCAGCTCACCTGCCGGGACTAGCGGAAATGAGCAGTTCTTC

clone size: -
J gene: TRBJ1-5
V gene: TRBV7-6
D gene: TRBD1
CDR3 protein: CASSRTGGSNQPQHF
CDR3 DNA: TGTGCCAGCAGTCGAACAGGGGGAAGCAATCAGCCCCAGCATTTT

clone size: -
J gene: TRBJ1-2
V gene: TRBV12-1
D gene: -
CDR3 protein: CASSFVGQGANGYTF
CDR3 DNA: -

clone size: -
J gene: TRBJ2-7
V gene: TRBV2
D gene: TRBD1
CDR3 protein: CASGRGTVPYEQYF
CDR3 DNA: TGTGCCAGCGGAAGGGGGACAGTCCCCTACGAGCAGTACTTC

clone size: -
J gene: TRBJ1-6
V gene: TRBV7-9
D gene: -
CDR3 protein: CASTLISDSPLHF
CDR3 DNA: TGTGCCAGCACCCTTATCTCAGATTCACCCCTCCACTTT

clone size: -
J gene: TRBJ1-4
V gene: TRBV5-6
D gene: TRBD1
CDR3 protein: CASSLDGDRAFEKLFF
CDR3 DNA: TGTGCCAGCAGCTTGGATGGGGACAGGGCTTTCGAAAAACTGTTTTTT

clone size: -
J gene: TRBJ1-5
V gene: TRBV3-1/TRBV3-2
D gene: TRBD1
CDR3 protein: CASSQDLGGGNQPQHF
CDR3 DNA: TGTGCCAGCAGCCAAGATCTAGGGGGCGGCAATCAGCCCCAGCATTTT

clone size: -
J gene: TRBJ2-3
V gene: TRBV21-1
D gene: -
CDR3 protein: CASSKEGGTARTDTDTQYF
CDR3 DNA: TGTGCCAGCAGCAAAGAGGGCGGGACAGCACGGACTGACACAGATACGCAGTATTTT

clone size: -
J gene: TRBJ2-2
V gene: TRBV29-1
D gene: -
CDR3 protein: CSALLTGRSSVTGELFF
CDR3 DNA: TGCAGCGCCCTATTGACAGGGAGGTCTTCTGTCACCGGGGAGCTGTTTTTT

clone size: -
J gene: TRBJ1-1
V gene: TRBV6-5
D gene: -
CDR3 protein: CASSYHQGRTEAFF
CDR3 DNA: TGTGCCAGCAGTTACCACCAGGGAAGAACTGAAGCTTTCTTT

clone size: -
J gene: TRBJ1-1
V gene: TRBV5-1
D gene: -
CDR3 protein: CASSLGPDRNTEAFF
CDR3 DNA: TGCGCCAGCAGCTTGGGACCGGACAGGAACACTGAAGCTTTCTTT

clone size: -
J gene: TRBJ1-3
V gene: TRBV2
D gene: -
CDR3 protein: CASSEWQAGNTIYF
CDR3 DNA: TGTGCCAGCAGTGAATGGCAGGCTGGGAACACCATATATTTT

clone size: few
J gene: TRBJ1-4
V gene: TRBV5-8
D gene: -
CDR3 protein: CASSLMRGEKLFF
CDR3 DNA: TGTGCCAGCAGCTTGATGAGAGGGGAAAAACTGTTTTTT

clone size: -
J gene: TRBJ2-5
V gene: TRBV3-1/TRBV3-2
D gene: TRBD1
CDR3 protein: CASSQGTGQETQYF
CDR3 DNA: TGTGCCAGCAGCCAAGGGACAGGCCAAGAGACCCAGTACTTC

clone size: -
J gene: TRBJ1-4
V gene: TRBV5-6
D gene: -
CDR3 protein: CASSFRTPQSEKLFF
CDR3 DNA: TGTGCCAGCAGCTTTAGGACACCCCAGTCCGAAAAACTGTTTTTT

clone size: once
J gene: TRBJ2-7
V gene: TRBV2
D gene: TRBD1
CDR3 protein: CASIYGYSGTGMSEQYF
CDR3 DNA: TGTGCCAGCATTTACGGGTACTCCGGGACAGGGATGAGCGAGCAGTACTTC

clone size: -
J gene: TRBJ2-7
V gene: TRBV21-1
D gene: -
CDR3 protein: CASSKGGQGAHEQYF
CDR3 DNA: TGTGCCAGCAGCAAAGGGGGACAGGGGGCCCACGAGCAGTACTTC

clone size: -
J gene: TRBJ2-5
V gene: TRBV7-9
D gene: TRBD1
CDR3 protein: CASSMLPGQGSEETQYF
CDR3 DNA: TGTGCCAGCAGCATGTTACCGGGACAGGGGTCTGAAGAGACCCAGTACTTC

clone size: -
J gene: TRBJ2-7
V gene: TRBV12-5
D gene: -
CDR3 protein: CASGLSMRVRSSYEQYF
CDR3 DNA: TGTGCTAGTGGTTTGTCGATGAGGGTCCGAAGCTCCTACGAGCAGTACTTC

clone size: -
J gene: TRBJ2-7
V gene: TRBV7-6
D gene: TRBD1
CDR3 protein: CASSLAGNRGQTYEQYF
CDR3 DNA: TGTGCCAGCAGCTTAGCGGGGAACAGGGGGCAGACCTACGAGCAGTACTTC

clone size: -
J gene: TRBJ1-2
V gene: TRBV24-1
D gene: TRBD1
CDR3 protein: CATSVRDRDFYTF
CDR3 DNA: TGTGCCACCAGTGTCCGGGACAGGGACTTCTACACCTTC

clone size: -
J gene: TRBJ1-2
V gene: TRBV12-3/TRBV12-4
D gene: TRBD1
CDR3 protein: CASSLTGGLGYTF
CDR3 DNA: TGTGCCAGCAGTTTAACAGGGGGCCTAGGCTACACCTTC

clone size: -
J gene: TRBJ2-5
V gene: TRBV5-1
D gene: TRBD2
CDR3 protein: CASRRDGGIGETQYF
CDR3 DNA: TGCGCCAGCAGGCGGGACGGGGGGATCGGAGAGACCCAGTACTTC

clone size: -
J gene: TRBJ1-4
V gene: TRBV27
D gene: TRBD1
CDR3 protein: CASSRDGTGGEKLFF
CDR3 DNA: TGTGCCAGCTCTCGTGACGGGACAGGGGGTGAAAAACTGTTTTTT

clone size: -
J gene: TRBJ1-5
V gene: TRBV7-8
D gene: -
CDR3 protein: CASSLVRSGRGNQPQHF
CDR3 DNA: TGTGCCAGCAGCTTAGTACGTTCAGGAAGGGGTAATCAGCCCCAGCATTTT

clone size: -
J gene: TRBJ2-3
V gene: TRBV24-1
D gene: -
CDR3 protein: CATSGITDTQYF
CDR3 DNA: TGTGCCACCTCAGGGATCACAGATACGCAGTATTTT

clone size: -
J gene: TRBJ2-2
V gene: TRBV29-1
D gene: -
CDR3 protein: CSVGRGDTGELFF
CDR3 DNA: TGCAGCGTCGGCAGGGGGGACACCGGGGAGCTGTTTTTT

clone size: once
J gene: TRBJ2-1
V gene: TRBV2
D gene: TRBD2
CDR3 protein: CASSEDLAGENEQFF
CDR3 DNA: TGTGCCAGCAGTGAAGATCTAGCGGGGGAGAATGAGCAGTTCTTC

clone size: -
J gene: TRBJ2-1
V gene: TRBV19
D gene: TRBD2
CDR3 protein: CASSISSGSGRGEQFF
CDR3 DNA: TGTGCCAGTAGTATTTCTAGCGGGAGCGGCAGGGGAGAGCAGTTCTTC

clone size: -
J gene: TRBJ2-1
V gene: TRBV12-5
D gene: TRBD1
CDR3 protein: CASGSGQGVFNEQFF
CDR3 DNA: TGTGCTAGTGGTTCAGGACAGGGGGTTTTCAATGAGCAGTTCTTC